This T cell receptor beta chain originates from a study of T cells in Graves' hyperthyroidism and ophthalmopathy. Study-wide results and caveats: In the blood, most expanded thyroid clonotypes above 0.001 appeared as well. A 13 V-J signature model discriminated ophthalmopathy versus stable hyperthyroidism.

Researchers amplified the TCR beta CDR3 regions from RNA transcripts. HTBI primers were employed in a first-round RT-PCR of the TCR CDR3. One entry per CDR3 protein, called by TCRdb with MiXCR from the multiplex PCR reads. The data hold fewer than 200,000 distinct CDR3 sequences, with approximately 15% observed a single time. Losses at the gene ends were 2 bases for V and 3 bases for J; bases not matched to a gene: 4. Germline V gene lookup returns CDR1 MNHEY and CDR2 SVGEGT. CDR3 size: 17 residues. This clonotype came up many times. As yet, its antigen is unknown. Sequences were obtained from blood. J is TRBJ2-3 and V is TRBV6-2 or TRBV6-3, with 14 bases aligning to TRBD2. This receptor was taken from a woman between 45 and 65 years old with Graves' hyperthyroidism. CDR3 region: CASSYLGTSGGTDTQYF. The DNA for the CDR3 is TGTGCCAGCAGTTACCTCGGGACTAGCGGGGGTACAGATACGCAGTATTTT.